The rows below give T cell receptor beta chains drawn from one sample of a study of T cell clonotyping in hematopoietic cell transplantation. TCRdb's table, derived via immunoSEQ multiplex PCR, lists solely in-frame clones and lacks some. The repertoire consists of about 29,000 clones, with 92% occurring once and the leading ten covering about 10%. Sample: PBMCs, taken 100 days after allogeneic stem cell transplant. The receptors come from a female patient aged 50-60 years who had an allogeneic stem cell transplant from a related donor, so the T cells may come from the graft donor. Some clones in this sample may be carry-over from other donors' samples. Each CDR3 is given without its conserved first and last residue. The D gene is left open where the match is weak.

>TRBJ2-5|TRBV19|11|NA
ASSQGPQETQY
>TRBJ1-1|TRBV6-1|11|NA
ASSELGTTEAF
>TRBJ1-1|TRBV7-8|12|TRBD1
ASSFGQGATEAF
>TRBJ2-2|TRBV7-6|11|NA
ASRHVMAGELF
>TRBJ1-1|TRBV4-2|12|NA
ASSQDPRGTEAF
>TRBJ2-7|TRBV18|13|TRBD1
ASSPTGGNLYEQY
>TRBJ2-7|TRBV6-5|14|NA
ASSYSMPGRSYEQY
>TRBJ1-1|TRBV4-1|13|NA
ASSQEALMNTEAF
>TRBJ1-2|TRBV6-1|15|NA
ASSERVVGSYLYGYT
>TRBJ2-7|TRBV6-4|13|TRBD2
ASSPLAGSAYEQY
>TRBJ1-1|TRBV13|11|NA
ASSLARRTEAF
>TRBJ2-7|TRBV2|12|NA
ASSSGVPSYEQY
>TRBJ2-6|TRBV6-1|15|NA
ASSETVGYPGANVLT
>TRBJ2-1|TRBV29-1|8|NA
SVGYNEQF
>TRBJ2-2|TRBV7-6|14|TRBD2
ASSGGLAENTGELF
>TRBJ2-1|TRBV9|12|NA
ASSGGGQVNEQF
>TRBJ1-2|TRBV2|11|NA
ASSRQTSYGYT
>TRBJ2-5|TRBV7-7|16|TRBD2
ASSFLPRTSGAQETQY
>TRBJ2-3|TRBV5-1|13|TRBD1
ASSFLGQPTDTQY
>TRBJ1-5|TRBV4-1|14|NA
ASSQTGRGGNQPQH
>TRBJ1-2|TRBV4-1|11|NA
ASRDFPYYGYT
>TRBJ2-5|TRBV7-9|11|NA
AGSRGPGETQY
>TRBJ2-7|TRBV6-1|15|NA
ASSEARRGVSMREQY
>TRBJ2-4|TRBV2|12|NA
ASSMLGAKNIQY
>TRBJ2-5|TRBV5-4|13|TRBD2
ASSLRSGGGETQY
>TRBJ1-6|TRBV6-1|13|NA
ASSAGGSYNSPLH
>TRBJ1-2|TRBV4-1|15|TRBD1
ASSQEVAGGAPGGYT
>TRBJ1-2|TRBV27|14|NA
ASSFLIGPTLYGYT
>TRBJ1-1|TRBV2|9|NA
ASRGNTEAF
>TRBJ2-2|TRBV10-2|13|TRBD1
ASSDRGRNTGELF
>TRBJ1-6|TRBV18|13|TRBD1
ASSPGTGSHSPLH
>TRBJ2-3|TRBV7-2|14|NA
ASSLDILGSTDTQY
>TRBJ1-2|TRBV30|10|TRBD1
AWGTGNYGYT
>TRBJ1-2|TRBV5-4|11|NA
AHSVQDHHGYT
>TRBJ2-6|TRBV14|16|TRBD2
ASSQRLAGVFGANVLT
>TRBJ2-1|TRBV27|15|TRBD1
ASSLWRTGGARNEQF
>TRBJ1-3|TRBV28|11|NA
DALGLSGNTIY
>TRBJ2-2|TRBV9|12|NA
ATTRQESTGELF
>TRBJ2-7|TRBV6-5|13|TRBD1
ASRPGTGANDEQY
>TRBJ2-1|TRBV15|14|TRBD1
ATSDPGQGSYNEQF
>TRBJ1-3|TRBV6-6|13|NA
ASTLAAGLGNTIY
>TRBJ2-5|TRBV20-1|9|NA
SAVGEETQY
>TRBJ1-3|TRBV7-9|13|NA
ASSLGVSSGNTIY
>TRBJ2-1|TRBV28|10|NA
ASSLAPNEQF
>TRBJ2-7|TRBV7-8|12|TRBD1
ASSLWTGSYEQY
>TRBJ2-3|TRBV9|15|TRBD2
ASSSRRGLEDTDTQY
>TRBJ1-4|TRBV7-8|14|TRBD1
ASSQTQGQVPEKLF
>TRBJ1-1|TRBV2|11|TRBD1
ASRDRGNTEAF
>TRBJ2-3|TRBV1|19|NA
TSSPPTGGASGGSSTDTQY
>TRBJ2-7|TRBV9|12|NA
ASSLTFSPYEQY
>TRBJ1-5|TRBV7-7|12|TRBD1
ASSLGGAGQPQH
>TRBJ1-5|TRBV21-1|11|NA
ASLGTAYQPQH
>TRBJ1-1|TRBV29-1|12|NA
SVESGGIHTEAF